This T cell receptor beta chain is from a study of vaccination and CD4 T cells after COVID-19. In its sample, this clonotype is medium-sized. The antigen is undetermined. V lost 2 bases to trimming and J lost 0 bases; unmatched junction nucleotides: 10. Germline V gene lookup returns CDR1 MNHEY and CDR2 SVGAGI. This CDR3 is 20 amino acids long. The sample's treatment: roughly 11-day PBMC culture with coronavirus spike peptide pools or control peptides (ViraFEST assay). Gathered ahead of the COVID-19 pandemic (2011-2018) were the CD4+ T cells of the unexposed donor. Sequencing of cultured CD4+ T cell DNA used the Oncomine TCR Beta short-read assay. MiXCR, applied by TCRdb to the PCR reads, yields one record per CDR3 protein. This table holds around 1,300 distinct CDR3 sequences, around 13% found once.

The TCR comes from a human donor in good health. The chain uses TRBV6-5 and TRBJ2-3; the match to TRBD2 covers 14 bases. The specimen sequenced was CD4+ T cells from blood, cultured in vitro. CDR3 sequence (DNA): TGTGCCAGCAGTTACCTGGGACTAGCGGGAGTGGGACTGAGCACAGATACGCAGTATTTT. Translating gives CASSYLGLAGVGLSTDTQYF.